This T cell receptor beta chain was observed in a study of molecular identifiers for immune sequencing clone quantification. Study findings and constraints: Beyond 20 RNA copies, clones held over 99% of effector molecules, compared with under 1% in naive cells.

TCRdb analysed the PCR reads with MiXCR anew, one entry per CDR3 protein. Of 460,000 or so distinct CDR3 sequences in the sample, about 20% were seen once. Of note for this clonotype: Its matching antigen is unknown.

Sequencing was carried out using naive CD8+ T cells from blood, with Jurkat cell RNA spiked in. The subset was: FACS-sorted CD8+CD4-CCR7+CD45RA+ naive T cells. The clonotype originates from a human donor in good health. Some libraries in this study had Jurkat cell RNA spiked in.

The CDR3 here is CASTPRTSGTPGVHNEQFF. The CDR3 DNA reads as TGTGCCAGCACCCCCCGGACTAGCGGGACCCCAGGGGTGCACAATGAGCAGTTCTTC. The chain carries TRBV13 and TRBJ2-1; 12 bases agree with TRBD2. Losses at the gene ends were 7 bases for V and 5 bases for J; bases not matched to a gene: 18. The CDR3 sequence is 19 residues long. The germline CDR1 and CDR2 sequences are PRHDT and FYEKMQ (reference sequence).